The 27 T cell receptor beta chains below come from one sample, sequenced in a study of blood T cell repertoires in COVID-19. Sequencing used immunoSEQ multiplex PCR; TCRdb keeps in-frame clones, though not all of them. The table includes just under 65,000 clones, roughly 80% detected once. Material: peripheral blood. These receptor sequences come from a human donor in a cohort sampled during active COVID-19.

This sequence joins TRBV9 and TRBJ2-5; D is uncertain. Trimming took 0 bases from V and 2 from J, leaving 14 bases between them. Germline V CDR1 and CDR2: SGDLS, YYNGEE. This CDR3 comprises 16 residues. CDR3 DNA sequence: TGTGCCAGCAGCGTAGGGGCAGGCAAGATACAAGAGACCCAGTACTTC. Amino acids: CASSVGAGKIQETQYF.

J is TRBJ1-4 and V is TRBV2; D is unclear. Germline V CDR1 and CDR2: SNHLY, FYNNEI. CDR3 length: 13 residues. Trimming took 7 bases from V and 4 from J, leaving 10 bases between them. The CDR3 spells CASIGPLNEKLFF. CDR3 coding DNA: TGTGCCAGCATTGGGCCTCTTAATGAAAAACTGTTTTTT.

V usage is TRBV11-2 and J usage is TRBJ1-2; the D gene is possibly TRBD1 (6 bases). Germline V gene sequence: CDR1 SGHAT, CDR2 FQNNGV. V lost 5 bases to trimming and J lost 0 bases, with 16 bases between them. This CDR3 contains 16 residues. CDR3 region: CASSLLDSRTNYGYTF. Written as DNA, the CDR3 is TGTGCCAGCAGCCTCTTGGACAGTCGGACTAACTATGGCTACACCTTC.

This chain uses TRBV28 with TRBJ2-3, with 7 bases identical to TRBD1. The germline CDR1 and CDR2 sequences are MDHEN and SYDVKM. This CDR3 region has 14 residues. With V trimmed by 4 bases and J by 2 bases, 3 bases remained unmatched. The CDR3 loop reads CASSSGQPTDTQYF. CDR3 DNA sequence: TGTGCCAGCAGTTCGGGACAGCCCACAGATACGCAGTATTTT.

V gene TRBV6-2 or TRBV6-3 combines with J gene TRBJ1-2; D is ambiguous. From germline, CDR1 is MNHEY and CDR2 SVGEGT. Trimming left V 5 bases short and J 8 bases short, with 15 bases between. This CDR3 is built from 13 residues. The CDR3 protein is CASSAIVVRGYTF. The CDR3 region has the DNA TGTGCCAGCAGTGCCATCGTGGTGCGAGGCTACACCTTC.

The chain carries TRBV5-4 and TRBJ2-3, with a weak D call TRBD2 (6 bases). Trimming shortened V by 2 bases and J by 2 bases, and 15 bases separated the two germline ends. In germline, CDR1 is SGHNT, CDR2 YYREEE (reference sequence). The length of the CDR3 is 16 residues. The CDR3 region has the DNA TGTGCCAGCAGCTTCGGAGGGAGCCCTTCCACAGATACGCAGTATTTT. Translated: CASSFGGSPSTDTQYF.

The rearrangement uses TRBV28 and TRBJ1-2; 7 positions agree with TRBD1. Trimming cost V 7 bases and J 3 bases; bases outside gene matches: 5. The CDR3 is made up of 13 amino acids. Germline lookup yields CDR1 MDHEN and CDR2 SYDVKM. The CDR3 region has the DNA TGTGCCAGCAACCCGGGACAGTACTATGGCTACACCTTC. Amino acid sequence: CASNPGQYYGYTF.

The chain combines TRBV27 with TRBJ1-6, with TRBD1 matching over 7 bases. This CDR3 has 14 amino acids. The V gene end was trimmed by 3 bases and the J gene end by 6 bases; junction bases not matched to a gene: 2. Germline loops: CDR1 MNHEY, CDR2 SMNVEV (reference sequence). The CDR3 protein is CASSLDRSNSPLHF. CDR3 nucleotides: TGTGCCAGCAGTTTGGACAGGTCTAATTCACCCCTCCACTTT.

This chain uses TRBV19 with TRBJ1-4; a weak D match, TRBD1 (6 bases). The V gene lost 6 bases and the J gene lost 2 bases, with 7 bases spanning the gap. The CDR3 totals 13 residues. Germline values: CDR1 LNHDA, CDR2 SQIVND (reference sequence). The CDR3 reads CASRDRTNEKLFF. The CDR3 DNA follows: TGTGCCAGTAGAGACAGGACTAATGAAAAACTGTTTTTT.

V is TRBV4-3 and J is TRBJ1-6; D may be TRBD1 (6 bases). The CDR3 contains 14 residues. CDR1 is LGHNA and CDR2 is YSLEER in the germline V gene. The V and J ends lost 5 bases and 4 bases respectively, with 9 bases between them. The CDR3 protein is CASSGRGYNSPLHF. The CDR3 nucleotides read TGCGCCAGCAGCGGTAGGGGGTATAATTCACCCCTCCACTTT.

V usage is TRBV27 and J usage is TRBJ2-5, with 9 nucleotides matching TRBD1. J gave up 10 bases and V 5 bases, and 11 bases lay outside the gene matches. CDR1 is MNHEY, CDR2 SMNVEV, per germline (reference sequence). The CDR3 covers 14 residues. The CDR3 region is CASSPRTGESGQYF. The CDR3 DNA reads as TGTGCCAGCAGTCCTCGGACAGGGGAAAGCGGCCAGTACTTC.

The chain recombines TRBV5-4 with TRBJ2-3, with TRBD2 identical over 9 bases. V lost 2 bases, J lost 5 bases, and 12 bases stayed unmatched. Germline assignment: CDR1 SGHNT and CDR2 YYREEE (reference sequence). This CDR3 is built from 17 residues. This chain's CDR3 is CASSFGGAGGWQDTQYF. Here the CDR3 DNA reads TGTGCCAGCAGCTTCGGAGGAGCGGGGGGATGGCAAGATACGCAGTATTTT. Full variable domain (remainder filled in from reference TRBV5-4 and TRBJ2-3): ETGVTQSPTHLIKTRGQQVTLRCSSQSGHNTVSWYQQALGQGPQFIFQYYREEENGRGNFPPRFSGLQFPNYSSELNVNALELDDSALYLCASSFGGAGGWQDTQYFGPGTRLTVL.

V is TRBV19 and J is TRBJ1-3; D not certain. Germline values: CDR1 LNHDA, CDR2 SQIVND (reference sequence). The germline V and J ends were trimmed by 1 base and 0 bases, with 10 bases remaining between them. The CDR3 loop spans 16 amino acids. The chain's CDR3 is CASSIGESVSGNTIYF. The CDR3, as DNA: TGTGCCAGTAGTATAGGCGAATCGGTCTCTGGAAACACCATATATTTT.

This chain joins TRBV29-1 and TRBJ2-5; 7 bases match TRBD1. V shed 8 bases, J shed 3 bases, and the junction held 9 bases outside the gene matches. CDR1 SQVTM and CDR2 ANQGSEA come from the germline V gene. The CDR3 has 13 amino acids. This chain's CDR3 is CSTAEQGKETQYF. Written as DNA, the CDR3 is TGCAGCACCGCCGAACAGGGGAAAGAGACCCAGTACTTC.

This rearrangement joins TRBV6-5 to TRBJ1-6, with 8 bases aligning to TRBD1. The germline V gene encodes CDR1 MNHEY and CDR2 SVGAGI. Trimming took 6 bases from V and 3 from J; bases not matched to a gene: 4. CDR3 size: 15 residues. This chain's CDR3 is CASSAGGFYNSPLHF. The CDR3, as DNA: TGTGCCAGCAGCGCAGGGGGCTTCTATAATTCACCCCTCCACTTT.

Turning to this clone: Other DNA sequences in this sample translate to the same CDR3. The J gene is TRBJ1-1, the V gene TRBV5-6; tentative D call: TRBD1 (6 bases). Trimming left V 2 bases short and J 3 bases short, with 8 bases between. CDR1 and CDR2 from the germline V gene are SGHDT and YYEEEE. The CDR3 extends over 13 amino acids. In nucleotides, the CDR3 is TGTGCCAGCAGCTTCTCAGGGGACACTGAAGCTTTCTTT. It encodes CASSFSGDTEAFF.

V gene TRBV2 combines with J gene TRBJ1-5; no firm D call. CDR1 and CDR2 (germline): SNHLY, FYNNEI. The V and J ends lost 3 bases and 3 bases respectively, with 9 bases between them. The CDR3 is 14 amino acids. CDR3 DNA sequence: TGTGCCAGCAGTGAGAGGAGGATCAATCAGCCCCAGCATTTT. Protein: CASSERRINQPQHF.

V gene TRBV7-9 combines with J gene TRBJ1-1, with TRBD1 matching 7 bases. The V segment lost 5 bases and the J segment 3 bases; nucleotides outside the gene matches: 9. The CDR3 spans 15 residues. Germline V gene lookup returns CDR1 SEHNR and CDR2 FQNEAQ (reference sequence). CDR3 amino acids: CASSARGGSDTEAFF. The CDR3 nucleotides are TGTGCCAGCAGCGCTCGAGGGGGCTCGGACACTGAAGCTTTCTTT.

The CDR3 bases are TGCGCCAGCAGCTGGGGACAGGGCCAGGGAGATACGCAGTATTTT. Translated, it gives CASSWGQGQGDTQYF. The chain carries TRBV4-1 and TRBJ2-3, with 9 bases fitting TRBD1. With V trimmed by 5 bases and J by 5 bases, 8 bases remained unmatched. The CDR3 has 15 amino acids. Germline V lookup: CDR1 MGHRA, CDR2 YSYEKL.

The CDR3 is CASSLAGQGAVETQYF. The CDR3 bases are TGTGCCAGCAGCTTAGCGGGACAGGGGGCTGTAGAGACCCAGTACTTC. This chain joins TRBV7-2 and TRBJ2-5, with 12 positions matching TRBD1. The germline V gene has CDR1 SGHTA and CDR2 FQGNSA. The CDR3 totals 16 residues. The trim removed 0 bases at V and 4 bases at J, leaving 3 bases unmatched.

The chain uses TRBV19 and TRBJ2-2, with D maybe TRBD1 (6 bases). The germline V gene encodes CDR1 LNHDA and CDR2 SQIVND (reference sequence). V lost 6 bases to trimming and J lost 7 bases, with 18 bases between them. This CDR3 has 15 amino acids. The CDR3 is CASRKGDLGSGELFF. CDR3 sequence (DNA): TGTGCCAGTAGAAAGGGGGACCTGGGTAGCGGGGAGCTGTTTTTT.

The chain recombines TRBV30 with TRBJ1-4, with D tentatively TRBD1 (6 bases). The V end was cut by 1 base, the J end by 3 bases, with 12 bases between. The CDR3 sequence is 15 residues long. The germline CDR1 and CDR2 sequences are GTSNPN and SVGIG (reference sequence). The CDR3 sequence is CAWSAQGLANEKLFF. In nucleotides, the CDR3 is TGTGCCTGGAGTGCCCAGGGGTTAGCTAATGAAAAACTGTTTTTT.

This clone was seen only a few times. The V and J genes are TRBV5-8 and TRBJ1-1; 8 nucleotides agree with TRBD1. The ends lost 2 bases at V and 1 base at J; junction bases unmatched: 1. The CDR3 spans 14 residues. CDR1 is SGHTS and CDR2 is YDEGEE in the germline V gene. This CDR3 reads CASSLQGGNTEAFF. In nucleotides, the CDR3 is TGTGCCAGCAGCTTACAGGGGGGGAACACTGAAGCTTTCTTT.

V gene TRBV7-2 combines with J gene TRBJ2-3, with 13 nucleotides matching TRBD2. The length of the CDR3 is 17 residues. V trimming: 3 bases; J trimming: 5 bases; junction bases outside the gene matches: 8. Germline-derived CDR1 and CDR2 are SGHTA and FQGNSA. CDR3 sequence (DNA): TGTGCCAGCAGCTTGCTGCACGGGACTAGCGGGGTAGATACGCAGTATTTT. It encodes CASSLLHGTSGVDTQYF.

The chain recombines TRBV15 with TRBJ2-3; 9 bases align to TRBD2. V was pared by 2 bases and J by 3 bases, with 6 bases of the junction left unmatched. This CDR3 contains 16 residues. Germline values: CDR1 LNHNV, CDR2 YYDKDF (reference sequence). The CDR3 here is CATSRQAGGTTDTQYF. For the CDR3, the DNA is TGTGCCACCAGCAGACAAGCGGGGGGTACGACAGATACGCAGTATTTT.

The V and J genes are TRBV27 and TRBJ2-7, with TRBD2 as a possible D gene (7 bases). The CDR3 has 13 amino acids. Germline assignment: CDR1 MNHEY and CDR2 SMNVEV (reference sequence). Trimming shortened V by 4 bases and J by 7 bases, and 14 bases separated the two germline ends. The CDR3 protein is CASSSSGGREQYF. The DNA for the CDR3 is TGTGCCAGCAGTTCCTCCGGGGGGCGGGAGCAGTACTTC.

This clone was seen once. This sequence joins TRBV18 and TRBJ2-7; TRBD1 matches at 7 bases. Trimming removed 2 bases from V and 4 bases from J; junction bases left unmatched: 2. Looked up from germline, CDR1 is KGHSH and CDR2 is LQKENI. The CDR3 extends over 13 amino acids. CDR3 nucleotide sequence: TGTGCCAGCTCACCAAACAGGGGTTACGAGCAGTACTTC. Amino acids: CASSPNRGYEQYF.